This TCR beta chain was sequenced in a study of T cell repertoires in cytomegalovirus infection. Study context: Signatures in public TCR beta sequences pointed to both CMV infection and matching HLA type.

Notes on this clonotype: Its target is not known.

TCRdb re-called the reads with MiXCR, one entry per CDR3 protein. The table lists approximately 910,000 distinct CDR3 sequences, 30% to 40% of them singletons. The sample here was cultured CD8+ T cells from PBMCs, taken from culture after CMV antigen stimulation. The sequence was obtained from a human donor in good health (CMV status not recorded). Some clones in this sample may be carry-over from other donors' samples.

In nucleotides, the CDR3 is TGTGCCAGCGGACGTTCGTATGGGAGGGATGAGCAGTTCTTC. This gives the protein CASGRSYGRDEQFF. The chain employs TRBV12-3 or TRBV12-4 and TRBJ2-1; 7 nucleotides match TRBD2. The CDR3 is made up of 14 amino acids. The ends lost 8 bases at V and 8 bases at J; junction bases unmatched: 12.